These 27 T cell receptor beta chains were sequenced from one sample in a study of vaccination and CD4 T cells after COVID-19. Researchers used the Oncomine TCR Beta short-read assay to sequence DNA from cultured CD4+ T cells. One entry per CDR3 protein results from TCRdb running MiXCR on the PCR reads. In the table there are about 20,000 distinct CDR3 sequences, around 50% of which are singletons. Their target antigens are unknown. Treatment noted: roughly 10-day PBMC culture with coronavirus spike peptide pools or control peptides (ViraFEST assay). The sequenced sample was CD4+ T cells from blood, cultured in vitro. The receptors here all came from a human donor who had recovered from COVID-19.

The chain has TRBV5-3 and TRBJ1-1; no clear D gene. TRBV5-3 is classed as an ORF, of uncertain function. Deletions cut 9 bases from V and 3 bases from J, with 21 bases between. The CDR3 has 15 amino acids. The CDR3 sequence is CAMPILPGRDTEAFF. The CDR3 DNA reads TGTGCCATGCCAATCCTCCCTGGGAGGGACACTGAAGCTTTCTTT.

V gene TRBV30 combines with J gene TRBJ1-1; D uncertain. This CDR3 comprises 14 residues. Trimming shortened V by 3 bases and J by 6 bases, and 17 bases separated the two germline ends. Germline loops: CDR1 GTSNPN, CDR2 SVGIG (reference sequence). CDR3 DNA sequence: TGTGCCTGGAGGCCCCCGCAGGCTGGGGCTGAAGCTTTCTTT. It codes for CAWRPPQAGAEAFF.

The rearrangement links TRBV27 to TRBJ1-2, with no clear D. This CDR3 spans 14 amino acids. The ends were cut back, 4 bases at V and 4 bases at J, with 13 bases in the middle. The V gene's germline CDR1 is MNHEY and CDR2 SMNVEV (reference sequence). The CDR3 region is CASSSPSAGYGYTF. For the CDR3, the DNA is TGTGCCAGCAGTTCCCCGTCCGCCGGCTATGGCTACACCTTC.

This clonotype has a handful of counts. V and J are TRBV12-3 or TRBV12-4 and TRBJ1-5; the D gene is possibly TRBD1 (6 bases). Trimming took off 7 bases at V and 6 bases at J, with 16 bases between the two ends. The CDR3 extends over 14 amino acids. The CDR3 loop reads CASIQTGPGQPQHF. The CDR3 DNA reads TGTGCCAGCATCCAAACAGGGCCTGGTCAGCCCCAGCATTTT.

V usage is TRBV6-5 and J usage is TRBJ2-5, with TRBD1 matching over 9 bases. CDR1 is MNHEY, CDR2 SVGAGI, per germline. The CDR3 totals 14 residues. Trimming took 4 bases from V and 4 from J; bases not matched to a gene: 4. Here the CDR3 reads CASSLDRGGETQYF. In DNA form, the CDR3 reads TGTGCCAGCAGTTTAGACAGGGGGGGAGAGACCCAGTACTTC.

The rearrangement links TRBV7-3 to TRBJ2-5; 8 bases agree with TRBD1. The length of the CDR3 is 14 residues. The V gene's germline CDR1 is SGHTA and CDR2 FQGTGA. With V trimmed by 4 bases and J by 3 bases, 4 bases remained unmatched. CDR3 nucleotide sequence: TGTGCCAGCAGCTCTCAGGGGGCTGAAGAGACCCAGTACTTC. This encodes CASSSQGAEETQYF.

This clonotype was found a few times. This chain links TRBV7-2 with TRBJ1-2; D gene uncertain. Germline V gene data show CDR1 as SGHTA and CDR2 as FQGNSA. This CDR3 is 14 amino acids long. Trimming stripped 5 bases from V and 0 bases from J, with 10 bases between. The CDR3 DNA follows: TGTGCCAGCAGCCGAGGAGCGTCTAACTATGGCTACACCTTC. Translation: CASSRGASNYGYTF.

In regard to this clonotype: One end of the junction does not line up with germline, which may come from a read error. The V gene is TRBV11-1, the J gene TRBJ1-3, with D possibly being TRBD1 (6 bases). Germline loops: CDR1 SGHAT, CDR2 FQDESV (reference sequence). This CDR3 has 16 amino acids. The DNA of the CDR3 is TGTGCCAGCAGCTTAGGGGACACCTCCTCTGTAAACACCATATATTTT. Its protein is CASSLGDTSSVNTIYF.

The rearrangement uses TRBV12-3 or TRBV12-4 and TRBJ1-1; maybe TRBD1 (5 bases). Trimming pared 4 bases from V and 7 bases from J, leaving 19 bases between. CDR3 length equals 15 residues. CDR3 sequence: CASSYYRSGQDEAFF. The CDR3 coding sequence is TGTGCCAGCAGTTATTACCGGTCGGGGCAGGATGAAGCTTTCTTT.

The V and J genes are TRBV6-1 and TRBJ2-7, with TRBD2 identical over 8 bases. There are 15 residues in the CDR3. V shed 7 bases and J 4 bases; nucleotides not matched to a gene: 12. Germline-derived CDR1 and CDR2 are MNHNS and SASEGT. The CDR3 coding sequence is TGTGCCAGCACCGCCGGGGGGGGCGCTAGTTACGAGCAGTACTTC. This translates into CASTAGGGASYEQYF.

This chain links TRBV25-1 with TRBJ1-2; no firm D call. This CDR3 contains 12 residues. The germline V gene has CDR1 MGHDK and CDR2 SYGVNS. Between the trimmed V and J ends, which lost 4 bases and 8 bases, there was a span of 11 bases. In nucleotides, the CDR3 is TGTGCCAGCAGTGTACAAGGAGGCGGCTACACCTTC. Protein: CASSVQGGGYTF.

This clonotype turned up a few times. CDR3 residues: CASSPATAYGYTF. CDR3 sequence (DNA): TGTGCCAGCAGTCCGGCAACAGCCTATGGCTACACCTTC. J is TRBJ1-2 and V is TRBV12-3 or TRBV12-4; D gene ambiguous. This CDR3 region has 13 residues. The ends were cut back, 5 bases at V and 4 bases at J, with 11 bases in the middle.

This clonotype was found once. The chain uses TRBV19 and TRBJ1-5; D is unclear. Germline assignment: CDR1 LNHDA and CDR2 SQIVND (reference sequence). V gave up 5 bases and J gave up 2 bases, with 13 bases separating them. The CDR3 spans 15 residues. CDR3 sequence: CASSAEPVGNQPQHF. CDR3 coding DNA: TGTGCCAGTAGTGCGGAGCCGGTGGGCAATCAGCCCCAGCATTTT.

V usage is TRBV18 and J usage is TRBJ2-2, with 7 bases aligning to TRBD2. Germline lookup yields CDR1 KGHSH and CDR2 LQKENI. The V segment lost 5 bases and the J segment 1 base; nucleotides outside the gene matches: 4. The CDR3 consists of 15 residues. This chain's CDR3 is CASSFQRENTGELFF. The CDR3 nucleotides are TGTGCCAGCTCATTCCAGCGGGAGAACACCGGGGAGCTGTTTTTT.

This clonotype was counted a few times. This chain uses TRBV6-1 with TRBJ2-3; perhaps TRBD1 as D (5 bases). Between the trimmed V and J ends, which lost 6 bases and 6 bases, there was a span of 25 bases. CDR1 and CDR2 from the germline V gene are MNHNS and SASEGT. The CDR3 covers 17 residues. CDR3 region: CASRQGRQWQVHDTQYF. DNA for the CDR3: TGTGCCAGCAGACAAGGTCGACAGTGGCAGGTCCACGATACGCAGTATTTT.

The V and J genes are TRBV5-1 and TRBJ1-5; D is ambiguous. This CDR3 contains 15 residues. Trimming removed 5 bases from V and 0 bases from J, with 12 bases in between. Germline loops: CDR1 SGHRS, CDR2 YFSETQ. CDR3 DNA: TGCGCCAGCAGAGCCGACTCTAATAGCAATCAGCCCCAGCATTTT. This encodes CASRADSNSNQPQHF.

This clonotype was seen just once. This rearrangement joins TRBV7-6 to TRBJ2-7; 8 nucleotides match TRBD1. This CDR3 contains 12 residues. J lost 5 bases, V lost 5 bases, and 2 bases had no gene match. Looked up from germline, CDR1 is SGHVS and CDR2 is FNYEAQ. CDR3 loop: CASSPTGDEQYF. Written as DNA, the CDR3 is TGTGCCAGCAGCCCGACAGGGGACGAGCAGTACTTC.

The chain is built from TRBV5-1 and TRBJ2-5; the D is unclear. V was cut by 4 bases and J by 4 bases, with 8 bases left in between. Looked up from germline, CDR1 is SGHRS and CDR2 is YFSETQ. The CDR3 totals 12 residues. The DNA for the CDR3 is TGCGCCAGCAGCCTGGATCTAGAGACCCAGTACTTC. Protein product: CASSLDLETQYF.

The CDR3 DNA reads as TGTGCCAGTAGTACAGGGGACGGGGCCAACGTCCTGACTTTC. Its protein is CASSTGDGANVLTF. The V gene is TRBV19, the J gene TRBJ2-6; maybe TRBD1 (6 bases). V lost 4 bases and J lost 4, with 8 bases in between. This CDR3 comprises 14 residues. CDR1 and CDR2 from the germline V gene are LNHDA and SQIVND (reference sequence).

The chain carries TRBV20-1 and TRBJ2-3; possibly TRBD2 for D (5 bases). V gave up 3 bases and J gave up 6 bases, with 7 bases separating them. Per the germline V gene, CDR1 is DFQATT and CDR2 is SNEGSKA (reference sequence). The CDR3 length is 11 residues. The CDR3 loop reads CSASGVDTQYF. The CDR3 nucleotides are TGCAGTGCTAGCGGGGTGGATACGCAGTATTTT.

V gene TRBV5-1 combines with J gene TRBJ2-1; a possible D gene is TRBD2 (6 bases). The CDR3 loop spans 16 amino acids. V gave up 3 bases and J gave up 1 base, with 14 bases separating them. CDR1 is SGHRS, CDR2 YFSETQ, per germline. The CDR3 DNA follows: TGCGCCAGCAGCTGGGGACTTCCTAATTCCTACAATGAGCAGTTCTTC. Translation gives CASSWGLPNSYNEQFF.

The V call is TRBV15, the J call TRBJ2-3; possibly TRBD2 for D (7 bases). CDR1 is LNHNV and CDR2 is YYDKDF in the germline V gene (reference sequence). CDR3 size: 14 residues. V was pared by 8 bases and J by 2 bases, with 14 bases between. The CDR3 DNA is TGTGCCACCCGAGGGGGGGGCCCCACAGATACGCAGTATTTT. This sequence encodes CATRGGGPTDTQYF.

V is TRBV19 and J is TRBJ2-4, with 7 nucleotides matching TRBD2. The V segment lost 3 bases and the J segment 8 bases; nucleotides outside the gene matches: 7. CDR1 is LNHDA, CDR2 SQIVND, per germline (reference sequence). This CDR3 region has 14 residues. CDR3 region: CASSMREWGDIQYF. CDR3 nucleotides: TGTGCCAGTAGTATGCGGGAGTGGGGTGACATTCAGTACTTC. Supplemented by reference TRBV19 and TRBJ2-4, the full variable domain reads DGGITQSPKYLFRKEGQNVTLSCEQNLNHDAMYWYRQDPGQGLRLIYYSQIVNDFQKGDIAEGYSVSREKKESFPLTVTSAQKNPTAFYLCASSMREWGDIQYFGAGTRLSVL.

The J gene is TRBJ1-1, the V gene TRBV5-1; 7 bases match TRBD1. V gave up 6 bases and J gave up 1 base; unmatched junction bases: 9. The CDR3 sequence is 15 residues long. Germline V lookup: CDR1 SGHRS, CDR2 YFSETQ. CDR3 protein: CASTSETGSNTEAFF. DNA of the CDR3: TGCGCCAGCACGTCCGAGACAGGGTCGAACACTGAAGCTTTCTTT.

V usage is TRBV18 and J usage is TRBJ1-3; TRBD1 is a possible D gene (6 bases). Trimming removed 3 bases from V and 0 bases from J, with 15 bases in between. Germline loops: CDR1 KGHSH, CDR2 LQKENI. The CDR3 has 17 amino acids. The CDR3 is CASSPRRDMSSGNTIYF. CDR3 coding DNA: TGTGCCAGCTCACCTCGGCGGGACATGAGCTCTGGAAACACCATATATTTT.

The J gene is TRBJ1-1, the V gene TRBV5-1; D ambiguous. CDR3 length: 13 residues. CDR1 SGHRS and CDR2 YFSETQ come from the germline V gene. V was clipped by 2 bases and J by 1 base, with 6 bases between them. The CDR3 DNA sequence: TGCGCCAGCAGCTTTTCACAGAACACTGAAGCTTTCTTT. Protein: CASSFSQNTEAFF.

This clonotype appeared a few times. V usage is TRBV27 and J usage is TRBJ2-7, with no clear D. Germline V CDR1 and CDR2: MNHEY, SMNVEV (reference sequence). The CDR3 has 13 amino acids. Trimming took 4 bases from V and 2 from J, leaving 9 bases between them. The CDR3 coding sequence is TGTGCCAGCAGTTCGGCGTACGCCTACGAGCAGTACTTC. Protein: CASSSAYAYEQYF.